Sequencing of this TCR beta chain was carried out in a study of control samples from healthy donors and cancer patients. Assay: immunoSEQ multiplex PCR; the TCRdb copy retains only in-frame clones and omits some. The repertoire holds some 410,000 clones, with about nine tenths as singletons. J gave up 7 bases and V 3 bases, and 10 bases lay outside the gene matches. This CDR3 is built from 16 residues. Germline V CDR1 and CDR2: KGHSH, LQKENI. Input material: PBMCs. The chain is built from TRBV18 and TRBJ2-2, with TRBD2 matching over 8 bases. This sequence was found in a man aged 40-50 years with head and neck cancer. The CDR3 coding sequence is TGTGCCAGCTCACCTGAGACGGTCCGGGGGGGCGGGGAGCTGTTTTTT. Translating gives CASSPETVRGGGELFF.